This T cell receptor (beta chain) originates from a study of immune characterization of retroperitoneal liposarcoma. V gave up 6 bases and J gave up 11 bases, with 28 bases separating them. Germline CDR1 is MNHNS and CDR2 is SASEGT. The CDR3 spans 16 residues. TCRdb fed the PCR reads into MiXCR, producing one record per CDR3 protein. Found here are about 3,100 distinct CDR3 sequences, about 51% of them singletons; the top ten hold about 56%. The sample comprised tumor tissue. The chain uses TRBV6-1 and TRBJ2-5; D might be TRBD1 (5 bases). This TCR was sampled from a male donor with retroperitoneal liposarcoma. The DNA of the CDR3 is TGTGCCAGCAGACCTAGGGGCTTACCGTCTCGCGCTGAGCAGTACTTC. Translating it yields CASRPRGLPSRAEQYF.